These T cell receptor beta chains were read from a single sample in a study of T cell responses to AZD1222 COVID-19 vaccine. Sequenced by immunoSEQ multiplex PCR; TCRdb stores in-frame clones only, minus some. This table holds 110,000 to 150,000 clones, roughly 90% found once. Specimen: peripheral blood, collected 28 days after the second AZD1222 dose. The receptor source for this set is an adult who received the AZD1222 COVID-19 vaccine. Both conserved end residues are trimmed from each CDR3. Each record gives: J gene, V gene, CDR3 protein.

TRBJ2-3 TRBV5-6 ASRRDLYTDTQY
TRBJ2-7 TRBV6-5 ASSYSEGLAGFEQY
TRBJ1-1 TRBV19 ASRLTRTVRLEAF
TRBJ2-6 TRBV25-1 ASTESSGANVLT
TRBJ2-5 TRBV7-3 ASSKGQAETQY
TRBJ2-3 TRBV5-1 ASSFGDTQY
TRBJ1-1 TRBV3-1/TRBV3-2 ASSPQVTGPTEAF
TRBJ2-7 TRBV28 ASRTGFLYEQY
TRBJ2-7 TRBV10-3 AISDPSGSSYEQY
TRBJ2-7 TRBV19 ASRLAGAYEQY
TRBJ1-1 TRBV29-1 SVESGYTEAF
TRBJ2-7 TRBV6-1 ASSEVATVKQY
TRBJ2-7 TRBV5-8 ASSFGQGAGEQY
TRBJ1-6 TRBV30 AWKIQGAGSPLH
TRBJ1-2 TRBV6-5 ASSYSDSAGGYT
TRBJ1-2 TRBV14 ASSQEARRGQGINGYT
TRBJ1-3 TRBV6-2/TRBV6-3 ASSYDGGSGNTIY
TRBJ2-7 TRBV6-5 ASSYRQTPYEQY
TRBJ1-2 TRBV24-1 ATSDTTGGTYGYT
TRBJ2-7 TRBV28 ASSFPQGPYEQY
TRBJ2-7 TRBV6-5 ASSYSVIAGVYEQY
TRBJ1-5 TRBV27 ASSQGFGNQPQH
TRBJ2-3 TRBV27 ATSGGADTQY
TRBJ1-6 TRBV30 AWTWDSKGSPLH
TRBJ2-1 TRBV10-3 AITPGGEQF
TRBJ1-5 TRBV28 ASSLGRGGNQPQH
TRBJ2-2 TRBV21-1 ASSRWDREITGELF
TRBJ2-2 TRBV6-2/TRBV6-3 ASSTGEHPGELF
TRBJ1-1 TRBV6-5 ASSPRGGTGIEAF
TRBJ2-7 TRBV5-6 ASSWGRAYEQY
TRBJ2-7 TRBV27 ASSLSLQGRGVYEQY
TRBJ2-4 TRBV10-3 AISGEVKNIQY
TRBJ2-3 TRBV28 ASSRGDRGRRDTQY
TRBJ1-4 TRBV28 ASSLGQTYEKLF
TRBJ2-4 TRBV27 ASSPTTGGLDIQY
TRBJ2-7 TRBV3-1/TRBV3-2 ASSEASGPYEQY